The 24 T cell receptor beta chains below all came from one sample that was sequenced in a study of blood T cell repertoires in COVID-19. Sequencing was performed with immunoSEQ multiplex PCR; in TCRdb, only in-frame clones are kept and a portion is missing. The data show under 150,000 clones, about 82% seen once. Sequencing was performed on peripheral blood. Receptors were obtained from a woman older than 75 with active or convalescent COVID-19.

This clone was seen once. The chain combines TRBV6-2 or TRBV6-3 with TRBJ2-7; a possible D gene is TRBD2 (6 bases). Germline CDR1 and CDR2: MNHEY and SVGEGT. The CDR3 has 15 residues. V was trimmed by 5 bases and J by 1 base, leaving 15 bases between them. The CDR3 sequence is CASSRTGRRSYEQYF. The CDR3 region has the DNA TGTGCCAGCAGTCGGACGGGGAGGCGTTCCTACGAGCAGTACTTC.

This clone was seen a few times. The genes are TRBV2 and TRBJ1-2, with D unresolved. There are 12 residues in the CDR3. Trimming removed 6 bases at V and 8 bases at J, with 13 bases between. Germline CDR1 reads SNHLY; CDR2 reads FYNNEI. CDR3 bases: TGTGCCAGCAGATCTACGGGGATGGGCTACACCTTC. Translating gives CASRSTGMGYTF.

This rearrangement joins TRBV3-1 (or the pseudogene TRBV3-2) to TRBJ1-1, with TRBD1 identical over 8 bases. The germline V gene has CDR1 LGHDT and CDR2 YNNKEL (reference sequence). The CDR3 has 14 residues. With 6 bases clipped from V and 7 bases from J, the junction kept 10 bases outside the gene matches. CDR3 in amino acids: CASRPDRASGEAFF. The CDR3 DNA is TGTGCCAGCAGACCGGACAGGGCTTCGGGTGAAGCTTTCTTT.

V gene TRBV27 combines with J gene TRBJ1-2; TRBD1 aligns across 9 bases. Germline V gene sequence: CDR1 MNHEY, CDR2 SMNVEV (reference sequence). CDR3 length equals 15 residues. J gave up 3 bases and V 4 bases, and 6 bases lay outside the gene matches. The CDR3 region is CASSSPGTGHYGYTF. The CDR3 coding sequence is TGTGCCAGCAGTTCCCCCGGGACAGGGCACTATGGCTACACCTTC.

The chain has TRBV29-1 and TRBJ1-6; 8 positions agree with TRBD1. The V segment lost 6 bases and the J segment 7 bases; nucleotides outside the gene matches: 2. The CDR3 is made up of 12 amino acids. Per germline, CDR1 SQVTM and CDR2 ANQGSEA. CDR3 DNA sequence: TGCAGCGTAGGGACAGGAAATTCACCCCTCCACTTT. Translating gives CSVGTGNSPLHF.

The rearrangement uses TRBV18 and TRBJ2-7, with 8 bases matching TRBD1. Germline V gives CDR1 KGHSH, CDR2 LQKENI. J gave up 2 bases and V 5 bases, and 8 bases lay outside the gene matches. The CDR3 runs 15 residues. The CDR3 loop is CASSIKTGDTYEQYF. The CDR3 DNA follows: TGTGCCAGCTCAATTAAGACAGGGGATACCTACGAGCAGTACTTC.

The V gene is TRBV5-4, the J gene TRBJ1-2; no clear D. The CDR3 has 14 amino acids. Germline-derived CDR1 and CDR2 are SGHNT and YYREEE (reference sequence). Trimming took 0 bases from V and 5 from J, leaving 11 bases between them. The CDR3 here is CASSLGAEMYGYTF. CDR3 nucleotide sequence: TGTGCCAGCAGCTTGGGGGCTGAAATGTATGGCTACACCTTC.

This chain connects TRBV7-8 to TRBJ1-4, with D maybe TRBD1 (5 bases). The germline V gene encodes CDR1 SGHVS and CDR2 FQNEAQ. The CDR3 is made up of 13 amino acids. V dropped 5 bases and J dropped 5 bases, with 9 bases sitting between them. The chain's CDR3 is CASSRDRNEKLFF. DNA of the CDR3: TGTGCCAGCAGCCGAGACAGAAATGAAAAACTGTTTTTT.

This sequence joins TRBV9 and TRBJ2-2; the match to TRBD2 covers 7 bases. Germline values: CDR1 SGDLS, CDR2 YYNGEE. The CDR3 runs to 16 residues. The J segment lost 5 bases and the V segment lost 2 bases, leaving 9 bases of the junction unmatched. This CDR3 reads CASSVRRRESTGELFF. The CDR3 nucleotides are TGTGCCAGCAGCGTCCGCCGGCGGGAGAGTACCGGGGAGCTGTTTTTT. Filled out from reference TRBV9 and TRBJ2-2, the complete variable domain reads DSGVTQTPKHLITATGQRVTLRCSPRSGDLSVYWYQQSLDQGLQFLIQYYNGEERAKGNILERFSAQQFPDLHSELNLSSLELGDSALYFCASSVRRRESTGELFFGEGSRLTVL.

The V gene is TRBV6-5, the J gene TRBJ1-1; 7 bases match TRBD1. Losses at the gene ends were 5 bases for V and 2 bases for J; bases not matched to a gene: 8. The CDR3 covers 15 residues. CDR1 and CDR2 (germline): MNHEY, SVGAGI. CDR3 DNA: TGTGCCAGCAGTCCACGGACAGGCCGAAACACTGAAGCTTTCTTT. Its protein product is CASSPRTGRNTEAFF.

This rearrangement joins TRBV13 to TRBJ1-2; possibly TRBD1 for D (6 bases). Per the germline V gene, CDR1 is PRHDT and CDR2 is FYEKMQ (reference sequence). The CDR3 has 14 residues. V dropped 5 bases and J dropped 4 bases, with 14 bases sitting between them. The CDR3 loop is CASSPSQGSYGYTF. The CDR3 DNA reads as TGTGCCAGCAGCCCCTCACAGGGTAGCTATGGCTACACCTTC.

The DNA for the CDR3 is TGCAGCGTTGATCGAAAGGGGGGGATAAACTACAATGAGCAGTTCTTC. It codes for CSVDRKGGINYNEQFF. V usage is TRBV29-1 and J usage is TRBJ2-1; D might be TRBD2 (7 bases). Germline assignment: CDR1 SQVTM and CDR2 ANQGSEA. CDR3 length equals 16 residues. V lost 3 bases to trimming and J lost 3 bases, with 18 bases between them.

The genes are TRBV5-5 and TRBJ2-2; D uncertain. This CDR3 contains 12 residues. Germline assignment: CDR1 SGHKS and CDR2 YYEKEE (reference sequence). Trimming cost V 5 bases and J 4 bases, with 6 bases left between them. The CDR3 protein is CASSQATGELFF. CDR3 DNA sequence: TGTGCCAGCAGTCAAGCCACCGGGGAGCTGTTTTTT.

The CDR3 DNA is TGCGCCAGCAGCTTGGGACCCACAGGGTCGTCCTACGAGCAGTACTTC. It translates to CASSLGPTGSSYEQYF. The gene calls are TRBV5-1 and TRBJ2-7; perhaps TRBD1 as D (6 bases). The CDR3 has 16 amino acids. The germline V gene encodes CDR1 SGHRS and CDR2 YFSETQ. V lost 0 bases and J 1 base, leaving 14 bases between the germline ends.

The chain links TRBV6-5 to TRBJ2-7; 11 bases map to TRBD1. The CDR3 has 14 amino acids. V gave up 6 bases and J gave up 5 bases; unmatched junction bases: 6. CDR1 is MNHEY and CDR2 is SVGAGI in the germline V gene. DNA of the CDR3: TGTGCCAGCAGCCATGGACAGGGGGCCGACGAGCAGTACTTC. Amino acid sequence: CASSHGQGADEQYF.

The chain combines TRBV10-2 with TRBJ2-2; D possibly corresponds to TRBD1 (6 bases). Germline V CDR1 and CDR2: WSHSY, SAAADI. Trimming removed 5 bases from V and 10 bases from J, with 11 bases in between. The CDR3 totals 12 residues. Here the CDR3 DNA reads TGCGCCAGCAGTAGAGGGGGAAAGGAGCTGTTTTTT. It yields the protein CASSRGGKELFF.

The genes are TRBV5-4 and TRBJ2-2; TRBD2 matches at 14 bases. The CDR3 covers 16 residues. In germline, CDR1 is SGHNT, CDR2 YYREEE (reference sequence). Trimming took 4 bases from V and 7 from J; bases not matched to a gene: 6. The CDR3 nucleotides are TGTGCCAGCAGCAAGACTAGCGGGGGGGCCGGCGGGGAGCTGTTTTTT. Its translation: CASSKTSGGAGGELFF.

The gene calls are TRBV25-1 and TRBJ1-3; D not certain. Germline V gene data show CDR1 as MGHDK and CDR2 as SYGVNS. The CDR3 spans 16 residues. V shed 2 bases and J shed 0 bases, with 11 bases lying between them. CDR3 region: CASSETAVNSGNTIYF. CDR3 in DNA: TGTGCCAGCAGTGAAACCGCAGTCAACTCTGGAAACACCATATATTTT.

This clone was seen a single time. The chain links TRBV2 to TRBJ1-2; no definite D call. The V gene's germline CDR1 is SNHLY and CDR2 FYNNEI. Trimming shortened V by 1 base and J by 4 bases, and 19 bases separated the two germline ends. The CDR3 consists of 17 residues. CDR3 sequence reads: CASSEVVRVEFFYGYTF. As DNA, the CDR3 is TGTGCCAGCAGTGAAGTGGTGAGGGTGGAATTTTTCTATGGCTACACCTTC.

The chain recombines TRBV4-3 with TRBJ2-3, with TRBD2 identical over 7 bases. Germline V gives CDR1 LGHNA, CDR2 YSLEER. The CDR3 length is 14 residues. The ends lost 1 base at V and 4 bases at J; junction bases unmatched: 2. The CDR3 bases are TGCGCCAGCAGCCAAGGACTAGCAGCAGATACGCAGTATTTT. Translating gives CASSQGLAADTQYF.

This clone was observed a single time. This chain links TRBV21-1 with TRBJ1-3; the table's D call, TRBD1, was not checked against the DNA. TRBV21-1 is a pseudogene. This CDR3 spans 15 amino acids. The CDR3 nucleotides read TGTGCCAGCAGCGGACGACAGGCCGTCTGGGACACCATATATTTT. Translated: CASSGRQAVWDTIYF.

There are a few counts of this clone. As DNA, the CDR3 is TGCAGCTCCAGGGTGAACACTGAAGCTTTCTTT. Amino acids: CSSRVNTEAFF. The V gene is TRBV29-1, the J gene TRBJ1-1; tentatively, D is TRBD1 (5 bases). V lost 8 bases and J lost 0, with 7 bases in between. Germline V gene lookup returns CDR1 SQVTM and CDR2 ANQGSEA. CDR3 size: 11 residues.

This rearrangement joins TRBV18 to TRBJ2-2; maybe TRBD1 (7 bases). Germline V CDR1 and CDR2: KGHSH, LQKENI. CDR3 size: 16 residues. Trimming left V 2 bases short and J 5 bases short, with 15 bases between. In nucleotides, the CDR3 is TGTGCCAGCTCACCAACAGGGGAGGCAAGAACCGGGGAGCTGTTTTTT. This sequence encodes CASSPTGEARTGELFF.

The rearrangement uses TRBV4-1 and TRBJ2-5; 10 bases agree with TRBD2. CDR3 length: 17 residues. In germline, CDR1 is MGHRA, CDR2 YSYEKL. V shed 0 bases and J 4 bases; nucleotides not matched to a gene: 8. Here the CDR3 DNA reads TGCGCCAGCAGCCAAGAAAGGGCTAGCGGGGGCCCAGAGACCCAGTACTTC. Protein: CASSQERASGGPETQYF.